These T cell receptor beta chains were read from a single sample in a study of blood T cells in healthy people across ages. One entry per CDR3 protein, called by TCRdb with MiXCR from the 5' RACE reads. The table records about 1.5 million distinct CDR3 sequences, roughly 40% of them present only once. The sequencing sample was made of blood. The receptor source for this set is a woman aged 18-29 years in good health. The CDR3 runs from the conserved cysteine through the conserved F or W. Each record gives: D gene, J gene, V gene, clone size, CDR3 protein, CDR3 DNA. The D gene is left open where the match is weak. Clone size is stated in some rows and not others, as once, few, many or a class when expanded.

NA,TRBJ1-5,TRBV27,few,CAAGTQPQHF,TGTGCCGCGGGTACCCAGCCCCAGCATTTT
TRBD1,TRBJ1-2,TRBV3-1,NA,CASSPIPGQSNYGYTF,TGTGCCAGCAGCCCAATTCCGGGACAGTCTAACTATGGCTACACCTTC
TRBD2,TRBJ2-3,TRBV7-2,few,CASSLPLAGSDTQYF,TGTGCCAGCAGCTTACCATTAGCGGGTAGCGATACGCAGTATTTT
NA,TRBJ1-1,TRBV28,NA,CASTSPGRRTEAFF,TGTGCCAGTACCAGTCCGGGGCGGAGGACTGAAGCTTTCTTT
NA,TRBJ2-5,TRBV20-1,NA,CSASPRGSLQETQYF,TGCAGTGCAAGCCCCCGGGGGTCCCTCCAAGAGACCCAGTACTTC
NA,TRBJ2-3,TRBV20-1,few,CSARAQITSTDTQYF,TGCAGTGCTAGAGCCCAAATCACTAGCACAGATACGCAGTATTTT
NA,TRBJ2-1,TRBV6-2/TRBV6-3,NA,CASSKTGSSYNEQFF,TGTGCCAGCAGTAAAACAGGAAGCTCCTACAATGAGCAGTTCTTC
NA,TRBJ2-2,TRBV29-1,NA,CSVEDLGEVTGELFF,TGCAGCGTTGAAGATTTGGGGGAGGTAACCGGGGAGCTGTTTTTT
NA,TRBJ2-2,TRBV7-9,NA,CSSSPQGSGELFF,TGTTCCAGCAGCCCACAGGGATCCGGGGAGCTGTTTTTT
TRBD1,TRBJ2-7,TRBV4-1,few,CASSQEGTGDVYEQYF,TGCGCCAGCAGCCAAGAGGGGACAGGGGATGTGTACGAGCAGTACTTC
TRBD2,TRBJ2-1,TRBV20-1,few,CSSTALTSLRNEQFF,TGCAGCTCTACCGCCCTGACTAGCCTCCGGAATGAGCAGTTCTTC
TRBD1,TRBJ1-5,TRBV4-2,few,CASSQEDRGHQPQHF,TGTGCCAGCAGCCAGGAGGACAGGGGGCATCAGCCCCAGCATTTT
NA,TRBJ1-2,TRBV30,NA,CAWVGYGYTF,TGTGCCTGGGTAGGCTATGGCTACACCTTC
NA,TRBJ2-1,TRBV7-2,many,CASSITGTSYNEQFF,TGTGCCAGCTCGATCACAGGGACCTCCTACAATGAGCAGTTCTTC
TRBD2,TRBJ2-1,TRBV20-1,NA,CSAWGSGDNEQFF,TGCAGTGCTTGGGGAAGCGGGGACAATGAGCAGTTCTTC
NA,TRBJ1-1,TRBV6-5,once,CASMRSGGTLNTEAFF,TGTGCCAGCATGAGATCGGGGGGCACCTTGAACACTGAAGCTTTCTTT
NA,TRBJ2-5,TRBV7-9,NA,CASSPLVEQYF,TGTGCCAGCAGCCCCCTAGTGGAGCAGTACTTC
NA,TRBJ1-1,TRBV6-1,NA,CASSEFGGSTEAFF,TGTGCCAGCAGTGAATTCGGAGGGTCCACTGAAGCTTTCTTT
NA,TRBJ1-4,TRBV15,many,CATSRVGSTNEKLFF,TGTGCCACCAGCAGAGTGGGATCAACTAATGAAAAACTGTTTTTT
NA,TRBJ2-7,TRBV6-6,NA,CASSYSNQGGIDEQYF,TGTGCCAGCAGTTACTCTAATCAGGGGGGAATCGACGAGCAGTACTTC
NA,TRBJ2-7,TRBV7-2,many,CASSLGSGAYEQYF,TGTGCCAGCAGCTTAGGAAGCGGAGCCTACGAGCAGTACTTC
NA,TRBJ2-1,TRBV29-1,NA,CSVEWGRTNEQFF,TGCAGCGTTGAATGGGGGAGAACTAATGAGCAGTTCTTC
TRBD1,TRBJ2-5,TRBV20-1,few,CSAPQGEAETQYF,TGCAGTGCCCCACAGGGGGAGGCAGAGACCCAGTACTTC